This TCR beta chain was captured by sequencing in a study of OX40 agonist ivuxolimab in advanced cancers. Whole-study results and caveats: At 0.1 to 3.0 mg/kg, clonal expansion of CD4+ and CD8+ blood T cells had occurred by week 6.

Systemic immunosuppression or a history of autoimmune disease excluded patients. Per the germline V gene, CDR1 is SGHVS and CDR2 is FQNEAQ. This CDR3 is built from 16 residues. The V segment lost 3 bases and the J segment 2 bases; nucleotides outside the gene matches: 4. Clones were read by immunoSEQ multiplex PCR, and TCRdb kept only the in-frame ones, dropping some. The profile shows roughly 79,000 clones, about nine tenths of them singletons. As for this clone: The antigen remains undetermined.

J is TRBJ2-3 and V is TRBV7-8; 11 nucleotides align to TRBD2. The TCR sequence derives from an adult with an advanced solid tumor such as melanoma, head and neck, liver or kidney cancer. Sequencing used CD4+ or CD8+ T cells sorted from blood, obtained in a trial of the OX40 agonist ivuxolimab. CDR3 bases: TGTGCCAGCAGCTTCCTGACTAGCGGGAACACAGATACGCAGTATTTT. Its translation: CASSFLTSGNTDTQYF.